A single sample gave rise to the 21 T cell receptor beta chains below, sequenced in a study of human T cells and chemical hapten exposure. The study used a library that attached unique molecular identifiers to individual cDNA molecules. TCRdb called the reads again in MiXCR, with one record for every CDR3 protein. The profile shows about 120,000 distinct CDR3 sequences, 8.5% of them singletons. Blood, whole and unfractionated, served as the source for total RNA extraction. The sequencing sample was made of whole blood. Receptor source: a human donor in good health. Some clones in this sample may be carry-over from other donors' samples.

This clonotype was seen a handful of times. V and J are TRBV5-8 and TRBJ2-1; 8 bases map to TRBD2. Germline values: CDR1 SGHTS, CDR2 YDEGEE. Trimming cost V 3 bases and J 3 bases; bases outside gene matches: 11. This CDR3 has 17 amino acids. This CDR3 reads CASSSRRTSNNYNEQFF. In nucleotides, the CDR3 is TGTGCCAGCAGCTCGAGGAGGACTAGCAACAACTACAATGAGCAGTTCTTC.

J is TRBJ2-2 and V is TRBV7-2; 7 nucleotides line up with TRBD1. Germline CDR1 reads SGHTA; CDR2 reads FQGNSA. The CDR3 covers 15 residues. V dropped 3 bases and J dropped 2; count of bases not matched to a gene: 3. CDR3 loop: CASSFRDSNTGELFF. CDR3 nucleotides: TGTGCCAGCAGCTTCAGGGACAGTAACACCGGGGAGCTGTTTTTT.

There are many counts of this clonotype. The V call is TRBV12-3 or TRBV12-4, the J call TRBJ1-2; no clear D gene. The CDR3 is 13 amino acids. Trimming cost V 5 bases and J 3 bases, with 10 bases left between them. The DNA for the CDR3 is TGTGCCAGCAGTGCAGGTCTAGACTATGGCTACACCTTC. This translates into CASSAGLDYGYTF.

This clonotype was counted a few times. For the CDR3, the DNA is TGTGCCAGCAGCTTGGACCGGGACAGGGGCGATTACGAGCAGTACTTC. Translating gives CASSLDRDRGDYEQYF. The chain recombines TRBV7-2 with TRBJ2-7, with 10 nucleotides matching TRBD1. This CDR3 has 16 residues. The trim removed 3 bases at V and 4 bases at J, leaving 9 bases unmatched. Germline CDR1 is SGHTA and CDR2 is FQGNSA.

This clonotype was counted ten times or more. V is TRBV4-1 and J is TRBJ2-7; D is possibly TRBD1 or TRBD2 (5 bases each). CDR1 and CDR2 (germline): MGHRA, YSYEKL. The CDR3 sequence is 13 residues long. Deletions cut 4 bases from V and 2 bases from J, with 9 bases between. The CDR3 nucleotides read TGCGCCAGCAGCCCCAGGGACCCCTACGAGCAGTACTTC. Residues: CASSPRDPYEQYF.

The rearrangement links TRBV25-1 to TRBJ2-7, with TRBD1 matching 9 bases. The CDR3 is 15 residues long. J gave up 3 bases and V 3 bases, and 6 bases lay outside the gene matches. The V gene's germline CDR1 is MGHDK and CDR2 SYGVNS. In DNA form, the CDR3 reads TGTGCCAGCAGTGAGGCCGGGACAGGGAACTACGAGCAGTACTTC. It codes for CASSEAGTGNYEQYF.

This rearrangement joins TRBV12-3 or TRBV12-4 to TRBJ2-1; TRBD2 aligns across 14 bases. The CDR3 sequence is 19 residues long. V shed 5 bases and J 2 bases; nucleotides not matched to a gene: 11. CDR3 amino acids: CASSAPGTSGGWPYNEQFF. The DNA of the CDR3 is TGTGCCAGCAGTGCCCCCGGGACTAGCGGGGGTTGGCCCTACAATGAGCAGTTCTTC.

As concerns this clonotype: A read error may be the cause here, since a much bigger clone is one base away. The rearrangement joins TRBV18 to TRBJ1-2; D possibly corresponds to TRBD1 (5 bases). The CDR3 totals 14 residues. Germline lookup yields CDR1 KGHSH and CDR2 LQKENI. CDR3 bases: TGTGCCAACTCACCCCCAGGGAACTCTAATGGCTACACCTTC. This encodes CANSPPGNSNGYTF.

This clonotype was seen a handful of times. The CDR3 bases are TGTGCCAGCAGCTCAGATGCGGGGGGGCACTACGAGCAGTACTTC. The encoded protein is CASSSDAGGHYEQYF. The chain combines TRBV7-2 with TRBJ2-7, with 9 bases aligning to TRBD2. The ends lost 4 bases at V and 3 bases at J; junction bases unmatched: 7. This CDR3 is built from 15 residues. CDR1 SGHTA and CDR2 FQGNSA come from the germline V gene.

This rearrangement joins TRBV27 to TRBJ1-4; D remains ambiguous. With 5 bases removed from V and 4 bases from J, the gap between germline ends came to 11 bases. Germline CDR1 and CDR2: MNHEY and SMNVEV (reference sequence). The CDR3 is 14 residues long. Written as DNA, the CDR3 is TGTGCCAGCAGTGGGTACGCTGGTAATGAAAAACTGTTTTTT. It is translated as CASSGYAGNEKLFF.

The chain recombines TRBV19 with TRBJ2-4; TRBD1 matches 8 bases. CDR3 length: 15 amino acids. The junction had 6 bases not matched to a gene; V was cut back by 7 bases and J by 1 base. Germline CDR1 is LNHDA and CDR2 is SQIVND (reference sequence). CDR3 amino acids: CASTTDRDAKNIQYF. The CDR3 DNA sequence: TGTGCCAGTACCACGGACAGGGATGCCAAAAACATTCAGTACTTC. Filled out from reference TRBV19 and TRBJ2-4, the complete variable domain reads DGGITQSPKYLFRKEGQNVTLSCEQNLNHDAMYWYRQDPGQGLRLIYYSQIVNDFQKGDIAEGYSVSREKKESFPLTVTSAQKNPTAFYLCASTTDRDAKNIQYFGAGTRLSVL.

This clonotype appeared a few times. The chain has TRBV11-2 and TRBJ2-1, with D possibly matching TRBD2 (5 bases). Looked up from germline, CDR1 is SGHAT and CDR2 is FQNNGV. CDR3 size: 15 residues. The V end was cut by 5 bases, the J end by 5 bases, with 16 bases between. The CDR3: CASSGPSGLHNEQFF. DNA of the CDR3: TGTGCCAGCAGCGGTCCAAGCGGCCTACACAATGAGCAGTTCTTC.

The genes are TRBV5-5 and TRBJ1-1, with unresolved D. Trimming took 4 bases from V and 1 from J, leaving 17 bases between them. This CDR3 has 16 residues. The germline CDR1 and CDR2 sequences are SGHKS and YYEKEE (reference sequence). Here the CDR3 reads CASSPVGVRENTEAFF. As DNA, the CDR3 is TGTGCCAGCAGCCCTGTTGGTGTTCGGGAGAACACTGAAGCTTTCTTT.

The V and J genes are TRBV6-2 or TRBV6-3 and TRBJ2-1; a possible D gene is TRBD2 (5 bases). The germline gives CDR1 MNHEY, CDR2 SVGEGT. The ends were cut back, 6 bases at V and 7 bases at J, with 10 bases in the middle. This CDR3 comprises 12 residues. CDR3 sequence: CASSSTKNEQFF. CDR3 DNA sequence: TGTGCCAGCAGCTCGACTAAGAATGAGCAGTTCTTC.

The sample holds many counts of this clonotype. The chain couples TRBV2 to TRBJ2-7; 9 positions agree with TRBD2. CDR1 is SNHLY and CDR2 is FYNNEI in the germline V gene. V lost 4 bases and J lost 3; bases outside the gene matches: 1. The CDR3 spans 13 residues. The CDR3: CASSGLAVYEQYF. The DNA of the CDR3 is TGTGCCAGCAGTGGACTAGCGGTCTACGAGCAGTACTTC. The whole variable domain, filled in from reference TRBV2 and TRBJ2-7, reads EPEVTQTPSHQVTQMGQEVILRCVPISNHLYFYWYRQILGQKVEFLVSFYNNEISEKSEIFDDQFSVERPDGSNFTLKIRSTKLEDSAMYFCASSGLAVYEQYFGPGTRLTVT.

The chain links TRBV12-5 to TRBJ1-1, with D unresolved. CDR3 size: 15 residues. Trimming removed 0 bases at V and 0 bases at J, with 8 bases between. Germline CDR1 is LGHNT and CDR2 is FRNRAP. CDR3 protein: CASGLVPLLNTEAFF. Here the CDR3 DNA reads TGTGCTAGTGGTTTGGTACCTCTATTGAACACTGAAGCTTTCTTT.

The sample holds many counts of this clonotype. This chain uses TRBV6-5 with TRBJ1-1, with 11 bases matching TRBD1. V was pared by 0 bases and J by 5 bases, with 11 bases of the junction left unmatched. The germline V gene has CDR1 MNHEY and CDR2 SVGAGI. This CDR3 spans 18 amino acids. CDR3 sequence reads: CASSYSWLDRGRGTEAFF. The CDR3 region has the DNA TGTGCCAGCAGTTACTCCTGGTTGGACAGGGGGCGCGGAACTGAAGCTTTCTTT.

This clonotype was picked up a small number of times. This chain joins TRBV3-1 and TRBJ1-5; possible D gene TRBD1, 5 bases. The CDR3 length is 18 residues. Deletions cut 0 bases from V and 2 bases from J, with 17 bases between. Germline CDR1 and CDR2: LGHDT and YNNKEL (reference sequence). The CDR3 loop is CASSQEEKGLGRNQPQHF. CDR3 sequence (DNA): TGTGCCAGCAGCCAAGAGGAAAAGGGGTTGGGTCGCAATCAGCCCCAGCATTTT.

The sample holds many counts of this clonotype. This chain connects TRBV6-5 to TRBJ1-2, with a tentative D call TRBD1 (5 bases). The V end lost 0 bases, the J end lost 4 bases, and 18 bases lay between the germline ends. This CDR3 is built from 17 residues. Germline lookup yields CDR1 MNHEY and CDR2 SVGAGI. The CDR3 is CASSYSPVGGWIYGYTF. The CDR3 DNA sequence: TGTGCCAGCAGTTACTCGCCGGTGGGGGGATGGATCTATGGCTACACCTTC.

The chain couples TRBV5-1 to TRBJ2-1; 7 nucleotides match TRBD1. Trimming at V came to 4 bases and at J to 9 bases, leaving 10 bases not matched to a gene. Germline V CDR1 and CDR2: SGHRS, YFSETQ. CDR3 length: 14 amino acids. CDR3 in DNA: TGCGCCAGCAGCGGAACGCTGACAGGGCCTGAGCAGTTCTTC. This gives the protein CASSGTLTGPEQFF.

This clonotype was counted ten times or more. The chain employs TRBV4-1 and TRBJ1-2, with D possibly being TRBD1 (6 bases). The CDR3 contains 15 residues. Germline loops: CDR1 MGHRA, CDR2 YSYEKL. Trimming pared 1 base from V and 2 bases from J, leaving 11 bases between. For the CDR3, the DNA is TGCGCCAGCAGCCAAGTATGGGGGGCGAACTATGGCTACACCTTC. Amino acid sequence: CASSQVWGANYGYTF.